This TCR beta chain was sequenced during a study of early T cells in non-severe SARS-CoV-2 infection. TCRdb called the 5' RACE reads again in MiXCR, with one record for every CDR3 protein. Here the sample spans about 30,000 distinct CDR3 sequences, less than 6.5% being singletons. This clonotype was sampled from an adult who was a healthcare worker with PCR-confirmed SARS-CoV-2 infection or an uninfected control (not recorded which). Material: whole blood.

The CDR3 loop reads CASSQGGPPTGELFF. The CDR3 nucleotides read TGCGCCAGCAGCCAGGGGGGACCCCCTACCGGGGAGCTGTTTTTT. V and J are TRBV4-3 and TRBJ2-2; a possible D gene is TRBD2 (6 bases). Trimming stripped 3 bases from V and 5 bases from J, with 13 bases between. The CDR3 is 15 residues long. Germline V CDR1 and CDR2: LGHNA, YSLEER.